This T cell receptor beta chain comes out of a study of metastatic and nonmetastatic thyroid tumors. Whole-study context: Repertoires from malignant and benign thyroid patients were compared across blood and tumor or nodule tissue.

Points from the study as a whole: For both blood and tumor, malignant thyroid tumors reportedly showed significantly higher TCR beta diversity than benign nodules did.

Original handling: For papillary thyroid cancer, a distant-metastasis classifier was constructed from CDR3 differences observed across clinicopathological groups. TCRdb re-called the PCR reads through MiXCR. TCRdb's processing, not the study's, gives the V and J calls here. In the table there are under 45,000 clones, approximately 28% of which are singletons. The CDR3 has 14 residues. Germline-derived CDR1 and CDR2 are MNHEY and SMNVEV (reference sequence). The germline V and J ends were trimmed by 0 bases and 6 bases, with 12 bases remaining between them. Every patient was untreated before thyroid surgery. Comment on this clone: The antigen is unknown.

The genes are TRBV27 and TRBJ2-7; the D is unclear. The clonotype originates from a male donor with papillary thyroid cancer or a benign thyroid nodule (not recorded which). Some clones in this sample may be carry-over from other donors' samples. What was sequenced was blood. The CDR3 reads CASSLSYWASEQYF. CDR3 DNA: TGTGCCAGCAGTTTATCCTACTGGGCTTCCGAGCAGTACTTC.